Shown below are 16 T cell receptor beta chains from a single sample sequenced in a study of post-analysis software for immune sequencing data. Libraries were made from TCR beta cDNA, and they carried unique molecular identifiers. TCRdb processed the PCR reads anew with MiXCR; each CDR3 protein has one entry. The table lists around 710,000 distinct CDR3 sequences, approximately 44% of them singletons. Antigens of these TCRs are unknown. General study findings and limits: The study found TRBV5-6, TRBV5-1 and TRBV20-1 among five TRBV segments more frequent in patients than controls.

Sequences were obtained from blood. All receptors derive from a girl between 5 and 17 years old with multiple sclerosis.

The chain employs TRBV27 and TRBJ1-4, with TRBD1 identical over 7 bases. The CDR3 has 18 residues. Trimming removed 4 bases from V and 6 bases from J; junction bases left unmatched: 17. Germline V gene data show CDR1 as MNHEY and CDR2 as SMNVEV (reference sequence). The CDR3 region is CASSSRLDKGANDEKLFF. Written as DNA, the CDR3 is TGTGCCAGCAGTTCCCGACTCGACAAGGGGGCTAATGATGAAAAACTGTTTTTT.

For the CDR3, the DNA is TGTGCCAGCAGCTCAACCGGGACTAGCCAAGCCTACGAGCAGTACTTC. Its translation is CASSSTGTSQAYEQYF. The chain uses TRBV7-2 and TRBJ2-7, with TRBD2 matching 9 bases. Germline V CDR1 and CDR2: SGHTA, FQGNSA. The CDR3 length is 16 residues. Losses at the gene ends were 4 bases for V and 2 bases for J; bases not matched to a gene: 9.

This clonotype was seen a few times. This chain uses TRBV15 with TRBJ2-1, with TRBD1 matching over 11 bases. The CDR3 contains 15 residues. V dropped 3 bases and J dropped 4; count of bases not matched to a gene: 2. Germline-derived CDR1 and CDR2 are LNHNV and YYDKDF (reference sequence). The CDR3: CATSRDRGQYNEQFF. In DNA form, the CDR3 reads TGTGCCACCAGCAGGGACAGGGGGCAATACAATGAGCAGTTCTTC.

The chain joins TRBV24-1 to TRBJ1-1; D is possibly TRBD1 (5 bases). Trimming shortened V by 6 bases and J by 6 bases, and 13 bases separated the two germline ends. CDR3 size: 13 residues. Germline V gene data show CDR1 as KGHDR and CDR2 as SFDVKD. CDR3 nucleotides: TGTGCCACCAGTCAGGAGGGGATGGCTGAAGCTTTCTTT. Protein product: CATSQEGMAEAFF.

Details on this clonotype: The junction differs from germline at one of its ends, possibly a read error. The chain employs TRBV6-2 or TRBV6-3 and TRBJ2-3, with 7 positions matching TRBD2. CDR3 size: 16 residues. Germline loops: CDR1 MNHEY, CDR2 SVGEGT. CDR3 in amino acids: CASSYLSGTGTDAQYF. The CDR3 region has the DNA TGTGCCAGCAGTTATCTGAGCGGGACTGGCACAGATGCGCAGTATTTT.

The chain employs TRBV20-1 and TRBJ2-7; 9 bases fit TRBD1. Germline CDR1 and CDR2: DFQATT and SNEGSKA (reference sequence). V was pared by 4 bases and J by 0 bases, with 10 bases of the junction left unmatched. This CDR3 is built from 16 residues. CDR3 loop: CSAIQNPGQGSYEQYF. The CDR3, as DNA: TGCAGTGCTATTCAAAACCCGGGACAGGGCTCCTACGAGCAGTACTTC.

In its sample, this clonotype was seen a few times. V and J are TRBV29-1 and TRBJ2-7; TRBD1 matches at 7 bases. Germline values: CDR1 SQVTM, CDR2 ANQGSEA. The V gene end was trimmed by 6 bases and the J gene end by 3 bases; junction bases not matched to a gene: 5. The CDR3 extends over 12 amino acids. The CDR3 nucleotides read TGCAGCGTCCAGGGGGAGTTCTACGAGCAGTACTTC. This translates into CSVQGEFYEQYF.

The rearrangement uses TRBV29-1 and TRBJ2-1, with a weak D call TRBD1 (6 bases). Trimming took 0 bases from V and 2 from J, leaving 11 bases between them. The CDR3 runs 15 residues. Germline assignment: CDR1 SQVTM and CDR2 ANQGSEA. The CDR3: CSVEDRGRTYNEQFF. DNA of the CDR3: TGCAGCGTTGAAGACAGGGGAAGAACCTACAATGAGCAGTTCTTC.

J is TRBJ2-7 and V is TRBV6-5, with 8 bases matching TRBD1. The CDR3 totals 13 residues. Germline lookup yields CDR1 MNHEY and CDR2 SVGAGI. V lost 8 bases to trimming and J lost 3 bases; unmatched junction nucleotides: 6. CDR3 protein: CASAQGARYEQYF. CDR3 coding DNA: TGTGCCAGCGCCCAGGGGGCCCGCTACGAGCAGTACTTC.

This clonotype was observed a few times. V usage is TRBV7-8 and J usage is TRBJ2-7; 7 bases agree with TRBD2. The CDR3 consists of 15 residues. Trimming removed 5 bases from V and 0 bases from J; junction bases left unmatched: 7. Germline CDR1 SGHVS, CDR2 FQNEAQ. CDR3 bases: TGTGCCAGCAGCCAGTCTAGCGGCCCCTCCTACGAGCAGTACTTC. This gives the protein CASSQSSGPSYEQYF.

CDR3 in amino acids: CASSYAGQGGSYEQYF. The CDR3 coding sequence is TGTGCCAGCAGTTACGCAGGACAGGGGGGCTCCTACGAGCAGTACTTC. The chain recombines TRBV6-5 with TRBJ2-7; the match to TRBD1 covers 10 bases. The CDR3 spans 16 residues. Germline assignment: CDR1 MNHEY and CDR2 SVGAGI. The ends lost 2 bases at V and 0 bases at J; junction bases unmatched: 4.

This clonotype was counted a few times. This chain joins TRBV12-3 or TRBV12-4 and TRBJ1-5; unclear D gene. With 3 bases removed from V and 0 bases from J, the gap between germline ends came to 6 bases. CDR3 length: 14 amino acids. The CDR3 region is CASSFTDSNQPQHF. In DNA, the CDR3 is TGTGCCAGCAGTTTTACCGATAGCAATCAGCCCCAGCATTTT.

This clonotype was picked up a small number of times. The J gene is TRBJ2-7, the V gene TRBV4-3; 8 bases are shared with TRBD1. The V gene end was trimmed by 0 bases and the J gene end by 2 bases; junction bases not matched to a gene: 12. The CDR3 runs to 18 residues. Germline-derived CDR1 and CDR2 are LGHNA and YSLEER. Written as DNA, the CDR3 is TGCGCCAGCAGCCAAGATGCCGAGACAGGGGCGATAACCTACGAGCAGTACTTC. Amino acid sequence: CASSQDAETGAITYEQYF.

This chain joins TRBV12-3 or TRBV12-4 and TRBJ2-5, with a tentative D call TRBD2 (6 bases). The CDR3 totals 14 residues. The V gene lost 3 bases and the J gene lost 11 bases, with 19 bases spanning the gap. Written as DNA, the CDR3 is TGTGCCAGCAGTTTCCAGGGACTCTACAATGAGCAGTACTTC. Protein product: CASSFQGLYNEQYF.

This clonotype was picked up a small number of times. The chain couples TRBV20-1 to TRBJ2-1; D gene unclear. V lost 1 base and J lost 3, with 13 bases in between. The CDR3 has 15 residues. Germline CDR1 is DFQATT and CDR2 is SNEGSKA (reference sequence). The CDR3 loop is CSARVASKGYNEQFF. Here the CDR3 DNA reads TGCAGTGCTAGAGTGGCTAGTAAGGGCTACAATGAGCAGTTCTTC.

The table lists this clonotype with a few counts. V usage is TRBV12-3 or TRBV12-4 and J usage is TRBJ2-7; TRBD1 matches at 7 bases. The CDR3 has 13 residues. V shed 3 bases and J 9 bases; nucleotides not matched to a gene: 8. CDR3 sequence reads: CASSFRQGGVQYF. The CDR3 region has the DNA TGTGCCAGCAGTTTCCGACAGGGCGGAGTGCAGTACTTC.